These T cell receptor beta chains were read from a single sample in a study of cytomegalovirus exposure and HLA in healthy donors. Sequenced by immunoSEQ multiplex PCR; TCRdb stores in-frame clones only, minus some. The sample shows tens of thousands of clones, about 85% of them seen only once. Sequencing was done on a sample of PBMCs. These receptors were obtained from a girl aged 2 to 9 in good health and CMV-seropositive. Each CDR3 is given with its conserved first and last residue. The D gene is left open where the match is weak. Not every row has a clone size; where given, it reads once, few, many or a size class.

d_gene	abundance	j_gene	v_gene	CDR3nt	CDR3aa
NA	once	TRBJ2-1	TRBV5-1	TGCGCCAGCAGCTTGGAGGGGGGGTTCTCCTACAATGAGCAGTTCTTC	CASSLEGGFSYNEQFF
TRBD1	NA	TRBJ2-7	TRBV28	TGTGCCAGCAGCCCCCCGGGACAGGGTTTCCCCTACGAGCAGTACTTC	CASSPPGQGFPYEQYF
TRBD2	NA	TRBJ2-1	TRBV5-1	TGCGCCAGCAGCACCGGGACTAGCGCTACCAATGGGCAGTTCTTC	CASSTGTSATNGQFF
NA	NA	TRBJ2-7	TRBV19	TGTGCCAGTAGTATCTCGGGATACGAGCAGTACTTC	CASSISGYEQYF
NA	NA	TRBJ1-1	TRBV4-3	TGCGCCAGCAGCCCCCATTCGGGGAACACTGAAGCTTTCTTT	CASSPHSGNTEAFF
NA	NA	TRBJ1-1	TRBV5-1	TGCGCCAGCAGCTTGGGAGGGATGAACACTGAAGCTTTCTTT	CASSLGGMNTEAFF
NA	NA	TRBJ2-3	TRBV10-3	TGTGCCATCCTACGGAGTGGGGCCGGGGATACGCAGTATTTT	CAILRSGAGDTQYF
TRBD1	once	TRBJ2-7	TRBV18	TGTGCCAGCTCAGCCCAGGGGGCTGCCAGCTACGAGCAGTACTTC	CASSAQGAASYEQYF
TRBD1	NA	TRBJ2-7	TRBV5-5	TGTGCCAGCAGACAGACAGGGGGCTCCTACGAGCAGTACTTC	CASRQTGGSYEQYF
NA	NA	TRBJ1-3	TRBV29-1	TGCAGCGTTGAGGGGGCCACATTT	CSVEGATF
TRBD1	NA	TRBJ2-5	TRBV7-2	TGTGCCAGCAGCCAAATCGGACAGGTCCCCGGGGAGACCCAGTACTTC	CASSQIGQVPGETQYF
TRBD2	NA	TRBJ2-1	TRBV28	TGTGCCAGCAGTTCGGCTGGGGCGGGAGCCCTCTACAATGAGCAGTTCTTC	CASSSAGAGALYNEQFF
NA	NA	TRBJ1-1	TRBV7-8	TGTGCCAGCAGACAACTGACAGGCCTGAACACTGAAGCTTTCTTT	CASRQLTGLNTEAFF
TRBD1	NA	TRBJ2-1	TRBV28	TGTGCCAGCCACCGGGACAGAGAGATTGCTGAGCAGTTCTTC	CASHRDREIAEQFF
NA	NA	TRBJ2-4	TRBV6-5	TGTGCCAGCAGTTACTCGTCTAGTCGAAACATTCAGTACTTC	CASSYSSSRNIQYF
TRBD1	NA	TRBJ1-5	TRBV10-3	TGTGCCATCAGCGGGACAGCCTATAGCAATCAGCCCCAGCATTTT	CAISGTAYSNQPQHF
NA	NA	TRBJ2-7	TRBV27	TGTGCCAGCAGTTTGGGCCAGATATCCTACGAGCAGTACTTC	CASSLGQISYEQYF
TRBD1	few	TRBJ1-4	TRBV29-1	TGCAGCGCCTGGGACAGGGGGGATGAAAAACTGTTTTTT	CSAWDRGDEKLFF
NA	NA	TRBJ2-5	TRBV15	TGTGCCACCAGCAGTGGTGGGGCTGCGACCCAGTACTTC	CATSSGGAATQYF
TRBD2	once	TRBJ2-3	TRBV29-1	TGCAGCGTTGGGACTAGCGGGGGCACAGATACGCAGTATTTT	CSVGTSGGTDTQYF
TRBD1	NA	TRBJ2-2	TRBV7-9	TGTGCCAGCAGCCTCGGACAGGACGACACCGGGGAGCTGTTTTTT	CASSLGQDDTGELFF
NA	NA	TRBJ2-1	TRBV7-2	TGTGCCAGCAGCTCAAAGTACAGCGCGGGCCCCTACAATGAGCAGTTCTTC	CASSSKYSAGPYNEQFF
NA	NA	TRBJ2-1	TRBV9	TGTGCCAGCAGCGACCCAGGGGTCCCCGTGAGCAATGAGCAGTTCTTC	CASSDPGVPVSNEQFF
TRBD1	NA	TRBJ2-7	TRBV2	TGTGCCAGCAGACAATCGGGACAGGGGGCCTACGAGCAGTACTTC	CASRQSGQGAYEQYF
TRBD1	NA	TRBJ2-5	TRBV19	TGTGCCAGTAGTACAGGGGGGACAGGACCACAAGAGACCCAGTACTTC	CASSTGGTGPQETQYF
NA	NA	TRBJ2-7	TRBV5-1	TGCGCCAGCAGCTTGGAACTAGGGCGCTACGAGCAGTACTTC	CASSLELGRYEQYF
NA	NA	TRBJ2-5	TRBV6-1	TGTGCCAGCAAAGGAGGGCCTGAGACCCAGTACTTC	CASKGGPETQYF
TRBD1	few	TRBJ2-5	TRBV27	TGTGCCAGCAGCCACAGGGGAATCCAAGAGACCCAGTACTTC	CASSHRGIQETQYF
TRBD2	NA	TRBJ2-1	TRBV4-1	TGCGCCAGCAGCCAAGTTGATTTGGGACTAGCGGGATCGAATGAGCAGTTCTTC	CASSQVDLGLAGSNEQFF
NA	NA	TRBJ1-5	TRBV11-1	TGTGCCAGCAGCTTAAAACAGGCTGACAATCAGCCCCAGCATTTT	CASSLKQADNQPQHF
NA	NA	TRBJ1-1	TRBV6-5	TGTGCCAGCAGTTACCGGGGGAGGAACACTGAAGCTTTCTTT	CASSYRGRNTEAFF
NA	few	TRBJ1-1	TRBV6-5	TGTGCCAGCAGCCGTTCAGGGATTGAAGCTTTCTTT	CASSRSGIEAFF
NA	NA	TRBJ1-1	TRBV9	TGTGCCAGCAGCGCGACCGTGAAAGGGGCAAACACTGAAGCTTTCTTT	CASSATVKGANTEAFF
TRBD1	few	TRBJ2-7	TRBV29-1	TGCAGCGTTGAAGGATGGGGGACAGGCAGTATCCGGACCTACGAGCAGTACTTC	CSVEGWGTGSIRTYEQYF
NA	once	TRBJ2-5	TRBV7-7	TGTGCTAGCAGCTTAGGCGCGTCATCTGTGTCCCAGTACTTC	CASSLGASSVSQYF
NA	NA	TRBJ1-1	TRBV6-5	TGTGCCAGCAGTTACTCAACGGGGTTTAGCACTGAAGCTTTCTTT	CASSYSTGFSTEAFF
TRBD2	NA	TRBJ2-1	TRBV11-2	TGTGCCAGCAGCTTGGAGGGTTGGGGGACTAGCGGGAGTATCAATGAGCAGTTCTTC	CASSLEGWGTSGSINEQFF
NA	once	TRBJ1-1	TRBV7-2	TGTGCCAGCAGCCCATCCCCGTGGGACAAAGCTTTCTTT	CASSPSPWDKAFF
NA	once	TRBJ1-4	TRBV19	TGTGCCAGTAGTGGAGTGAGCACCACAACTAATGAAAAACTGTTTTTT	CASSGVSTTTNEKLFF
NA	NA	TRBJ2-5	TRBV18	TGTGCCAGCTCACCACCTAAAGGGGCACAAGAGACCCAGTACTTC	CASSPPKGAQETQYF
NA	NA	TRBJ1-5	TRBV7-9	TGTGCCAGCAGCCCCCAGGAATATAGCAATCAGCCCCAGCATTTT	CASSPQEYSNQPQHF
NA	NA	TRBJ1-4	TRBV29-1	TGCAGCGTTGGGAGGGGATCTAATGAAAAACTGTTTTTT	CSVGRGSNEKLFF
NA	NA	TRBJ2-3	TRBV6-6	TGTGCCAGCAGTTCGGGTGTTGATACGCAGTATTTT	CASSSGVDTQYF
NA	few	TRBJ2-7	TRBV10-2	TGCGCCAGCAGTGCCGGGGTTCCCTACGAGCAGTACTTC	CASSAGVPYEQYF
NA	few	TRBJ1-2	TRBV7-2	TGTGCCAGCAGCTTCGGCAATCGGCGGGGCTACACCTTC	CASSFGNRRGYTF
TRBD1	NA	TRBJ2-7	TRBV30	TGTGCCTGGAGTGGGGACTGGGACAGGAACTACGAGCAGTACTTC	CAWSGDWDRNYEQYF
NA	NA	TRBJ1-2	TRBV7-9	TGTGCCAGCAGCCTATACCATTTCGCTTTGAACTATGGCTACACCTTC	CASSLYHFALNYGYTF
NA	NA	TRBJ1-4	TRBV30	TGTGCCTGGAGTGTCGGCCATAGCCGGGAAAAACTGTTTTTT	CAWSVGHSREKLFF